Listed here is a single TCR beta chain. What it binds is unknown. The sample comes from a study of T cells after yellow fever vaccination. TCRdb redid the calling of the 5' RACE reads with MiXCR, one entry per CDR3 protein. The sample contains fewer than 100,000 distinct CDR3 sequences, about 5.8% of which appear only once. The V and J ends lost 6 bases and 5 bases, in that order; junction bases with no gene match: 21. The CDR3 has 19 residues. General study results and limits: Booster sampling recovered most clones from primary vaccination (less than 97% CD4, roughly 86% CD8). Contaminating bulk clonotypes could be abundant in FACS-sorted repertoires.

This material consisted of CD8+ T cells sorted from PBMCs, taken 10 days after the yellow fever booster vaccination. The chain couples TRBV12-3 or TRBV12-4 to TRBJ2-1; 8 bases align to TRBD2. This receptor was identified in a man aged 18 to 30 who received the YFV17D yellow fever vaccine. In DNA form, the CDR3 reads TGTGCCAGCAGACCTCTGAGGAGGATTAGCGGGGTTTTCCACAATGAGCAGTTCTTC. Translating gives CASRPLRRISGVFHNEQFF.